This TCR beta chain was sequenced for a study of T cells in Graves' hyperthyroidism and ophthalmopathy. TCR beta CDR3 region amplification was performed from RNA transcripts. The TCR CDR3 was amplified in a first-round RT-PCR using the HTBI primer set. From the multiplex PCR reads, TCRdb called clonotypes with MiXCR, one entry per CDR3 protein. This repertoire shows over 500,000 distinct CDR3 sequences, over 35% found once; its top ten account for 44%. Not enrolled were patients with uncontrolled infection, other autoimmune disease, pregnancy or lactation. V dropped 1 base and J dropped 14 bases, with 5 bases sitting between them. CDR1 and CDR2 from the germline V gene are DFQATT and SNEGSKA (reference sequence). The CDR3 runs 8 residues. This clonotype was found a few times.

This chain joins TRBV20-1 and TRBJ1-2; D not resolved. This TCR was recovered from an adult woman with Graves' disease, either hyperthyroidism or ophthalmopathy (not recorded which). The sample comprised peripheral blood or thyroid tissue (not recorded which). CDR3 amino acids: CSARARTF. DNA for the CDR3: TGCAGTGCTAGAGCTCGGACCTTC.